Given below is one T cell receptor beta chain in context. Assay: immunoSEQ multiplex PCR; the TCRdb copy retains only in-frame clones and omits some. Of about 400,000 clones in the sample, roughly 86% were seen once. The V and J ends lost 1 base and 6 bases respectively, with 9 bases between them. Germline assignment: CDR1 MNHNS and CDR2 SASEGT. The CDR3 has 13 amino acids. This sample was taken from a study of blood T cell repertoires in COVID-19. Across the study: In Cohort 3, a recovered donor had either two negative PCRs, clearance, or symptom resolution. The United States, Italy and Spain provided the acute and convalescent COVID-19 samples. Sample material is recorded as cDNA or gDNA derived from T cells, B-cell-depleted T cells, or PBMCs.

This receptor was taken from a middle-aged man in a cohort exposed to, infected with or recovered from COVID-19 (not recorded which). The chain employs TRBV6-1 and TRBJ1-2, with D hard to call. The sequenced sample consisted of PBMCs or T cells enriched from blood (not recorded which). The CDR3 bases are TGTGCCAGCAGTGAAGGGGAGACAAATGGCTACACCTTC. Translating gives CASSEGETNGYTF.